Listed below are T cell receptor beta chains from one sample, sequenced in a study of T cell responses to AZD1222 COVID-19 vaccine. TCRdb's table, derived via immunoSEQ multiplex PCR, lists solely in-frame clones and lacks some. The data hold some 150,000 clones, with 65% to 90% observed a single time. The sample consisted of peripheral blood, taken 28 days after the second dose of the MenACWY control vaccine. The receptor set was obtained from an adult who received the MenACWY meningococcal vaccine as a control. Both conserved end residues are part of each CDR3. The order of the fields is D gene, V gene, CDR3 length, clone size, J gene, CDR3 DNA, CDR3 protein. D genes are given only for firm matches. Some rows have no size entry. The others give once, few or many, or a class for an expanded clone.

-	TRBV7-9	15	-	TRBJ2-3	TGTGCCAGCAGCTTCGGGACAAGGAGCACAGATACGCAGTATTTT	CASSFGTRSTDTQYF
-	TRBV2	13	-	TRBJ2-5	TGTGCCAGCCGGGCCGACGATCAAGAGACCCAGTACTTC	CASRADDQETQYF
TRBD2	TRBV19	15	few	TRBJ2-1	TGTGCCAGTAGTACTAGCGGAGGACACTACAATGAGCAGTTCTTC	CASSTSGGHYNEQFF
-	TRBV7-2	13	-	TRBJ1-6	TGTGCCAGCAGTCCACGGTATAATTCACCCCTCCACTTT	CASSPRYNSPLHF
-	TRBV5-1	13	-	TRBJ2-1	TGCGCCAGCAGCTTGGTACTCGGCAATGAGCAGTTCTTC	CASSLVLGNEQFF
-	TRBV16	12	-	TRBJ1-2	TGTGCCAGCAGCCAATCCAGGGTTGGCTACACCTTC	CASSQSRVGYTF
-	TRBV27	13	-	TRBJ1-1	TGTGCCAGCAAGAGTGGTGGTGGCACTGAAGCTTTCTTT	CASKSGGGTEAFF
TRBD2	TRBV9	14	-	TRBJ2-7	TGTGCCAGCAGCGTTCAATCAGCGGGAGGCGAGCAGTACTTC	CASSVQSAGGEQYF
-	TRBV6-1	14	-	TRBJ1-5	TGTGCCAGCAGTTTAGTCATTAGCAATCAGCCCCAGCATTTT	CASSLVISNQPQHF
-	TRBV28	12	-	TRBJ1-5	TGTGCCAGCAGTTTATCCCGGGAGCCCCAGCATTTT	CASSLSREPQHF
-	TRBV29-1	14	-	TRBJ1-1	TGCAGCGTTGAAGTAGGCAGAGGGAACACTGAAGCTTTCTTT	CSVEVGRGNTEAFF
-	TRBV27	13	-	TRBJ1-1	TGTGCCAGCAGTCCAAGAGCGAACACTGAAGCTTTCTTT	CASSPRANTEAFF
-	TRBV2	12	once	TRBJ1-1	TGTGCCAGCAGTGAGGGGCTTACTGAAGCTTTCTTT	CASSEGLTEAFF
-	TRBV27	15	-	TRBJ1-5	TGTGCCAGCAGTTCCCCAGACAGGATCAATCAGCCCCAGCATTTT	CASSSPDRINQPQHF
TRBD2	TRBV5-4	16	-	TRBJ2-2	TGTGCCAGCAGCTGGGGCCGGGGCGGGAGCACCGGGGAGCTGTTTTTT	CASSWGRGGSTGELFF
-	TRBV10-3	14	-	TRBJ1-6	TGTGCCATCAGTGAGTCCGGGACCGATTCACCCCTCCACTTT	CAISESGTDSPLHF
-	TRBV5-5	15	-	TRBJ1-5	TGTGCCAGCAGCTTGGTCACAGGGAGGGATCAGCCCCAGCATTTT	CASSLVTGRDQPQHF
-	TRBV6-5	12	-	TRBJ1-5	TGTGCCAGCAGTCTTTTCGGGGGGCCCCAGCATTTT	CASSLFGGPQHF
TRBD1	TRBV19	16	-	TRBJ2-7	TGTGCCAGTAGTATCACGGGACAGGGGGGCTCCTACGAGCAGTACTTC	CASSITGQGGSYEQYF
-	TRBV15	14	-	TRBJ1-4	TGTGCCACCAGCGCTCGGAGGGGTGAGGAAAAACTGTTTTTT	CATSARRGEEKLFF
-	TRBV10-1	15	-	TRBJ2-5	TGCGCCAGCAGTGAGCCCGGGATATTCGAAGAGACCCAGTACTTC	CASSEPGIFEETQYF
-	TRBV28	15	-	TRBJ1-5	TGTGCCAGCAGCTCCGGGACACCCTTCAATCAGCCCCAGCATTTT	CASSSGTPFNQPQHF
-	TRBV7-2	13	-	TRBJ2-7	TGTGCCAGCAGCTTGGGACTCGTGAGCGAGCAGTACTTC	CASSLGLVSEQYF
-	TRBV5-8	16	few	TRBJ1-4	TGTGCCAGCAGCTTGCCAAGACTCTCGACTAATGAAAAACTGTTTTTT	CASSLPRLSTNEKLFF
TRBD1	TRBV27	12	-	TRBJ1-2	TGTGCCAGCAGGAGGACAGGGGGCCTTCCGAATTTC	CASRRTGGLPNF
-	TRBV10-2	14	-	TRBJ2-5	TGCGCCAGCAGTCCCGGGACCTCGGGGAAGACCCAGTACTTC	CASSPGTSGKTQYF
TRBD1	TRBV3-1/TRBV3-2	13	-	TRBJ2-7	TGTGCCAGCAGCCAACAACAGGGGTACGAGCAGTACTTC	CASSQQQGYEQYF
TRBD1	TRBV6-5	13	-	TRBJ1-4	TGTGCCAGCAGGGGGACAGGGGACGAAAAACTGTTTTTT	CASRGTGDEKLFF
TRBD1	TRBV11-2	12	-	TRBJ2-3	TGTGCCAGCAGCTTGGGGACAGGGCTGCAGTATTTT	CASSLGTGLQYF
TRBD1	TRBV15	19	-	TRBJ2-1	TGTGCCACCAGCAGATCGGACAGGGGTTCTCTGGCGAAGCGTAATGAGCAGTTCTTC	CATSRSDRGSLAKRNEQFF
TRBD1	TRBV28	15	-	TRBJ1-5	TGTGCCAGCAGTTTAAGGGGGCACCCCTATCAGCCCCAGCATTTT	CASSLRGHPYQPQHF
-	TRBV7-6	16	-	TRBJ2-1	TGTGCCAGCAGCTTAGACATAGGGGGAGGGATGAATGAGCAGTTCTTC	CASSLDIGGGMNEQFF
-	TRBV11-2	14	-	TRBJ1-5	TGTGCCAGCAGCTTAGAGGGGGTAGGTCAGCCCCAGCATTTT	CASSLEGVGQPQHF
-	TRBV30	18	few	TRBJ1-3	TGTGCCTGGAGAGCTAGAATAACCCGGGTTATCTCTGGAAACACCATATATTTT	CAWRARITRVISGNTIYF
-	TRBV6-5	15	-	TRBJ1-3	TGTGCCAGCAGTTACTCAAAAGACGTAGGAAACACCATATATTTT	CASSYSKDVGNTIYF
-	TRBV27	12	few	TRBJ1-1	TGTGCCAGCAGTTTAAGGGACACTGAAGCTTTCTTT	CASSLRDTEAFF
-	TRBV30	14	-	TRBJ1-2	TGTGCCTGGAGACACGCGGCCTTGAACTATGGCTACACCTTC	CAWRHAALNYGYTF
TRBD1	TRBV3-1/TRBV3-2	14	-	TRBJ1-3	TGTGCCAGCAGCCAAGGGACAGGGGGAAACACCATATATTTT	CASSQGTGGNTIYF
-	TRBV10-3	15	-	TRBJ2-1	TGTGCCATCAGTGGAGGCAGGGTCTCCTACAATGAGCAGTTCTTC	CAISGGRVSYNEQFF
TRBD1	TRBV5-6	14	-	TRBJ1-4	TGTGCCAGCAGCCGGGGACAGTATAATGAAAAACTGTTTTTT	CASSRGQYNEKLFF
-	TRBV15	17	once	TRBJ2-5	TGTGCCACCAGCAGAGATGGAGGGACACTAGCAGAAGAGACCCAGTACTTC	CATSRDGGTLAEETQYF
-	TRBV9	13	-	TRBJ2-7	TGTGCCAGCAGCGTATCCCCCCGCGAGGAGCAGTACTTC	CASSVSPREEQYF
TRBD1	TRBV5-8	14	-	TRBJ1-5	TGTGCCAGCAGCGCAGGGACAGGGAATCAGCCCCAGCATTTT	CASSAGTGNQPQHF
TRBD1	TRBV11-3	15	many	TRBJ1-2	TGTGCCAGCAGCCGTCTGACAGGGGGAAACTATGGCTACACCTTC	CASSRLTGGNYGYTF
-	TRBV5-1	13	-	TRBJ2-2	TGCGCCAGCAGCCCGGGGTCCCAAGGAGCGCTGTTTTTT	CASSPGSQGALFF
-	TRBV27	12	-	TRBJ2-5	TGTGCCGTGCGGTCCCGGGGTAAGACCCAGTACTTC	CAVRSRGKTQYF
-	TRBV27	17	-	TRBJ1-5	TGTGCCAGCAGACGGGCAGCCCCCTTCTATAGCAATCAGCCCCAGCATTTT	CASRRAAPFYSNQPQHF
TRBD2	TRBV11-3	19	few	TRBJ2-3	TGTGCCAGCAGCTTAGGACTTAGGACTAGCGGGATGAGCACAGATACGCAGTATTTT	CASSLGLRTSGMSTDTQYF
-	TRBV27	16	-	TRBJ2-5	TGTGCCAGCAGTTTAGGCCCAGGAGCCAACCAAGAGACCCAGTACTTC	CASSLGPGANQETQYF
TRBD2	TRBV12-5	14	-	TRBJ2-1	TGTGCTAGTGGTTCCGGGACTAGCTTCGTTGAGCAGTTCTTC	CASGSGTSFVEQFF
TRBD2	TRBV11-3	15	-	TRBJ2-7	TGTGCCAGCAGCCAAGTAGCGGGAAACTCCTACGAGCAGTACTTC	CASSQVAGNSYEQYF
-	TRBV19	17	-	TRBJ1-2	TGTGCCAGTACCTTCTCTTGGGGGGCGTTAGCTAACTATGGCTACACCTTC	CASTFSWGALANYGYTF
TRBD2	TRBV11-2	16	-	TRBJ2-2	TGTGCCAGCAGCCCCCGGGCTAGCGGATACACCGGGGAGCTGTTTTTT	CASSPRASGYTGELFF
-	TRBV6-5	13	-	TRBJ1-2	TGTGCCAGCAGCACCTCCGGGGGCCCTGGCTACACCTTC	CASSTSGGPGYTF
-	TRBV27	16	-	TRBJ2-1	TGTGCCAGCAGTATAGGACTACCGGGCCTCTACAATGAGCAGTTCTTC	CASSIGLPGLYNEQFF
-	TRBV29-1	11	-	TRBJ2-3	TGCAGCGCATTGCGTTCGGATACGCAGTATTTT	CSALRSDTQYF
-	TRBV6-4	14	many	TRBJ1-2	TGTGCCAGCAGTGACTCGGCGGGGAACTATGGCTACACCTTC	CASSDSAGNYGYTF